This T cell receptor (beta chain) is drawn from a study of T-cell reconstitution after alpha-beta-depleted transplantation in children. Per the germline V gene, CDR1 is DFQATT and CDR2 is SNEGSKA (reference sequence). V lost 3 bases and J 4 bases, leaving 15 bases between the germline ends. The CDR3 extends over 14 amino acids. For TCRbeta, the library was prepared with unique molecular identifiers. TCRdb processed the PCR reads anew with MiXCR; each CDR3 protein has one entry. The profile shows about 640,000 distinct CDR3 sequences, roughly 17% of them singletons. This clonotype has more than one count but fewer than ten.

Sample: PBMCs from the stem cell graft donor, taken from the stem cell graft. The rearrangement uses TRBV20-1 and TRBJ1-1; the D is unclear. The origin of this receptor is a human donor who donated a stem cell graft to a child with acute myeloid leukemia. The CDR3 DNA reads TGCAGTGCTAGGCCAATAGGGAGCGGCACTGAAGCTTTCTTT. Amino acids: CSARPIGSGTEAFF.